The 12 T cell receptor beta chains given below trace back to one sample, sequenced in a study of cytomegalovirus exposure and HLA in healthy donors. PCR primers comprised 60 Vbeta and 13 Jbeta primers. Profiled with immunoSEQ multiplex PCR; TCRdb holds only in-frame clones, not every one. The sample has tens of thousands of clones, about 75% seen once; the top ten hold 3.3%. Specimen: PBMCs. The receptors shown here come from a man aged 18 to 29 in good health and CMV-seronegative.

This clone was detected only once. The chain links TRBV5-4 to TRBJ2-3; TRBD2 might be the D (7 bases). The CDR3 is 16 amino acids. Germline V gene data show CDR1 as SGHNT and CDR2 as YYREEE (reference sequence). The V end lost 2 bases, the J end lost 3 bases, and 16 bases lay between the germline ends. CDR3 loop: CASSFLRGRGTDTQYF. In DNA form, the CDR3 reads TGTGCCAGCAGCTTTTTACGGGGGAGGGGGACAGATACGCAGTATTTT.

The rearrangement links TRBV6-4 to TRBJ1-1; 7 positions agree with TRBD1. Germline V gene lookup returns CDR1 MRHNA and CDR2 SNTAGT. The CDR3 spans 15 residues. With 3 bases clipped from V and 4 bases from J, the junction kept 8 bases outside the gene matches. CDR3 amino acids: CASSDQDRRGTEAFF. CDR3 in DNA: TGTGCCAGCAGTGATCAGGACAGGAGGGGCACTGAAGCTTTCTTT.

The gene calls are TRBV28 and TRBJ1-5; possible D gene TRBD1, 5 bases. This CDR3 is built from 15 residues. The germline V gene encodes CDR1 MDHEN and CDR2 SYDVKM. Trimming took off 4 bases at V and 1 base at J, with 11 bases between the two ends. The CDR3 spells CASSWAGFSNQPQHF. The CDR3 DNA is TGTGCCAGCAGTTGGGCAGGGTTCAGCAATCAGCCCCAGCATTTT.

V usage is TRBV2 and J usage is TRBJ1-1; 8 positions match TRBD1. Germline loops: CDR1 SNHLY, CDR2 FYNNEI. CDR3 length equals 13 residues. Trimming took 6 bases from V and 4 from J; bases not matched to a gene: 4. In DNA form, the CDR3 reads TGTGCCAGCAGGGGAACAGGGGGCACTGAAGCTTTCTTT. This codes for CASRGTGGTEAFF.

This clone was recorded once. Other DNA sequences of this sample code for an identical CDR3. The CDR3 DNA reads as TGTGCCAGCAGTTTATCTGGAGGGAGAGAGACCCAGTACTTC. Amino acid sequence: CASSLSGGRETQYF. The chain has TRBV27 and TRBJ2-5; tentative D call: TRBD2 (6 bases). Trimming stripped 0 bases from V and 4 bases from J, with 9 bases between. CDR3 length: 14 residues. Germline V gene data show CDR1 as MNHEY and CDR2 as SMNVEV (reference sequence).

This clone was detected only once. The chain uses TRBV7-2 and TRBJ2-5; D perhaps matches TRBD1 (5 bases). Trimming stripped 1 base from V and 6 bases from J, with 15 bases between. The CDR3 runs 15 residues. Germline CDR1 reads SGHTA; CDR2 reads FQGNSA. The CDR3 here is CASSLGGGQGQTQYF. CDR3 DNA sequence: TGTGCCAGCAGCTTAGGCGGTGGGCAGGGTCAGACCCAGTACTTC.

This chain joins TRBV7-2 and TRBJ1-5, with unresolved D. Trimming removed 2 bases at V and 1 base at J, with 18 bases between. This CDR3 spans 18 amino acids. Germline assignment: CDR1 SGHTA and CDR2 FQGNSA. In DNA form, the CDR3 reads TGTGCCAGCAGCTTACTCTTTGGGGAGGAGACGAGCAATCAGCCCCAGCATTTT. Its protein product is CASSLLFGEETSNQPQHF.

The CDR3 DNA reads as TGTGCCAGCAGCCAGGGCGCGGGGGCCACTTCCGGGGAGCTGTTTTTT. It encodes CASSQGAGATSGELFF. This chain joins TRBV7-3 and TRBJ2-2, with D possibly being TRBD2 (7 bases). This CDR3 comprises 16 residues. V was clipped by 5 bases and J by 6 bases, with 19 bases between them. Germline V gives CDR1 SGHTA, CDR2 FQGTGA.

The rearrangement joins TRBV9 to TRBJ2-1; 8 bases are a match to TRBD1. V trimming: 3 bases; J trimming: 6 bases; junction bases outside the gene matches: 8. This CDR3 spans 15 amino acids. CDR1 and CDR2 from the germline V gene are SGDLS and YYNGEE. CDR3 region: CASSDPGTGGNEQFF. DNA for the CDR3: TGTGCCAGCAGCGACCCCGGGACAGGTGGCAATGAGCAGTTCTTC.

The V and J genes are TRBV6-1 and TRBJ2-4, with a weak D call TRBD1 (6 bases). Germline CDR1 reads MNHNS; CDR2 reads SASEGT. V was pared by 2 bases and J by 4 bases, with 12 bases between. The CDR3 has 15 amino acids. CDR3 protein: CASSEMWTVKNIQYF. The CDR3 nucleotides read TGTGCCAGCAGTGAAATGTGGACAGTTAAAAACATTCAGTACTTC.

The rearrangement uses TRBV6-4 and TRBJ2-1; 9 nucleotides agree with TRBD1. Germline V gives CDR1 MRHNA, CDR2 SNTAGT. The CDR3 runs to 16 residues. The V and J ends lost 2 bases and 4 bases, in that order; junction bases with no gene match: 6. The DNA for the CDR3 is TGTGCCAGCAGTGACGAGTTGACAGGGGGTTACAATGAGCAGTTCTTC. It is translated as CASSDELTGGYNEQFF.

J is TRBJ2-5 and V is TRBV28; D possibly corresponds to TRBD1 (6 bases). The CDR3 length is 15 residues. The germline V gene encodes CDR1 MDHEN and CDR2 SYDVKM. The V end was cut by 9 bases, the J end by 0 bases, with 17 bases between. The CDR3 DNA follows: TGTGCCAGTCTCGGGACAACCAAGTACCAAGAGACCCAGTACTTC. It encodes CASLGTTKYQETQYF. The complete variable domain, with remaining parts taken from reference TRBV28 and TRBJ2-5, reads DVKVTQSSRYLVKRTGEKVFLECVQDMDHENMFWYRQDPGLGLRLIYFSYDVKMKEKGDIPEGYSVSREKKERFSLILESASTNQTSMYLCASLGTTKYQETQYFGPGTRLLVL.